This record covers a single T cell receptor (beta chain). This record comes from a study of blood T cell repertoires in COVID-19. Study details: Samples taken during acute and convalescent COVID-19 were collected in the United States, Italy and Spain. PBMCs, B-cell-depleted T cells, or T cells provided the cDNA or gDNA that made up the material.

TCRdb keeps only in-frame clones here, not all; method: immunoSEQ multiplex PCR. The sample shows about 180,000 clones, about four fifths of them seen only once. Patients from Seattle were sampled longitudinally, starting during active infection. The CDR3 is 11 residues long. Per germline, CDR1 DFQATT and CDR2 SNEGSKA (reference sequence). The ends were cut back, 1 base at V and 9 bases at J, with 7 bases in the middle. This chain connects TRBV20-1 to TRBJ2-1; D gene ambiguous. The sequencing sample was made of peripheral blood. The receptor's source is a woman aged 60-75 years with COVID-19, enrolled during active disease. The chain's CDR3 is CSARAPREQFF. CDR3 DNA: TGCAGTGCTAGAGCCCCCCGTGAGCAGTTCTTC.